This TCR beta chain was identified in a study of shared clonotypes between healthy human individuals. Study at large: The study enrolled a couple of women and a few men aged 18 to 49.

The protocol was immunoSEQ multiplex PCR, while the TCRdb copy is restricted to in-frame clones and leaves out a portion. The data contain some 2.1 million clones, approximately 94% of them singletons. Naive CD8 cells comprised CD45RO-negative, CCR7-positively selected cells, excluding terminally differentiated effector memory CD45RA+ cells. Trimming shortened V by 6 bases and J by 7 bases, and 10 bases separated the two germline ends. The CDR3 loop spans 13 amino acids. Germline CDR1 reads SEHNR; CDR2 reads FQNEAQ (reference sequence). This clonotype was obtained from a man between 18 and 29 years old in good health. The sample taken for sequencing was naive CD8+ T cells sorted from blood. V and J are TRBV7-9 and TRBJ1-6, with D possibly TRBD1 on 6 matching bases. CDR3 sequence (DNA): TGTGCCAGCAGATCACAGGGAAATTCACCCCTCCACTTT. Translation: CASRSQGNSPLHF.